These T cell receptor beta chains were read from a single sample in a study of cytomegalovirus exposure and HLA in healthy donors. TCRdb's table, derived via immunoSEQ multiplex PCR, lists solely in-frame clones and lacks some. The sample contains about 180,000 clones, 70% to 90% of which appear only once. The sequenced sample consisted of PBMCs. The receptors come from a girl between 5 and 17 years old in good health and CMV-seropositive. The CDR3 runs from the conserved cysteine through the conserved F or W. D genes are given only for firm matches. Size tells how often a clone was seen (once, few, many) or the class of an expanded clone, and some rows leave it out.

size: .; J: TRBJ2-3; D: .; V: TRBV30; CDR3: CAWTLTDTQYF; DNA: TGTGCCTGGACACTCACAGATACGCAGTATTTT
size: .; J: TRBJ2-7; D: TRBD2; V: TRBV19; CDR3: CASSIRGGVEQYF; DNA: TGTGCCAGTAGTATACGGGGAGGGGTCGAGCAGTACTTC
size: .; J: TRBJ1-1; D: .; V: TRBV5-1; CDR3: CASSLPGGDTEAFF; DNA: TGCGCCAGCAGCTTGCCGGGGGGGGACACTGAAGCTTTCTTT
size: .; J: TRBJ1-5; D: .; V: TRBV15; CDR3: CATSESPSPIQPQHF; DNA: TGTGCCACCAGCGAAAGCCCTAGCCCCATACAGCCCCAGCATTTT
size: once; J: TRBJ2-3; D: TRBD2; V: TRBV6-1; CDR3: CASSVRRGGGTDTQYF; DNA: TGTGCCAGCAGTGTTCGGCGGGGGGGCGGGACAGATACGCAGTATTTT
size: once; J: TRBJ1-1; D: .; V: TRBV6-5; CDR3: CASSYKGSNTEAFF; DNA: TGTGCCAGCAGTTACAAGGGGTCGAACACTGAAGCTTTCTTT
size: once; J: TRBJ1-6; D: .; V: TRBV9; CDR3: CASSQDKGTGESPLHF; DNA: TGTGCCAGCAGTCAAGACAAGGGGACGGGAGAGTCACCCCTCCACTTT
size: .; J: TRBJ2-7; D: .; V: TRBV19; CDR3: CASSIPFRGTQIGEQYF; DNA: TGTGCCAGTAGTATCCCCTTCAGGGGAACCCAAATTGGCGAGCAGTACTTC
size: .; J: TRBJ1-1; D: .; V: TRBV15; CDR3: CATSRDQGQGTEAFF; DNA: TGTGCCACCAGCAGAGATCAAGGGCAGGGCACTGAAGCTTTCTTT
size: .; J: TRBJ2-3; D: .; V: TRBV5-1; CDR3: CASSFLPTDTQYF; DNA: TGCGCCAGCAGCTTCCTTCCCACAGATACGCAGTATTTT
size: .; J: TRBJ1-1; D: .; V: TRBV10-3; CDR3: CAISEAAGSETEAFF; DNA: TGTGCCATCAGTGAGGCCGCCGGTTCGGAGACTGAAGCTTTCTTT
size: .; J: TRBJ2-3; D: TRBD2; V: TRBV7-9; CDR3: CASSLLAGGVDTQYF; DNA: TGTGCCAGCAGCTTACTAGCGGGGGGGGTAGATACGCAGTATTTT
size: .; J: TRBJ1-2; D: .; V: TRBV18; CDR3: CASSPTKVNYGYTF; DNA: TGTGCCAGCTCACCTACTAAGGTCAACTATGGCTACACCTTC
size: .; J: TRBJ1-1; D: .; V: TRBV5-1; CDR3: CASSLELNTEAFF; DNA: TGCGCCAGCAGCTTGGAGCTTAACACTGAAGCTTTCTTT
size: .; J: TRBJ1-1; D: .; V: TRBV7-9; CDR3: CASSLGPAWDNLNTEAFF; DNA: TGTGCCAGCAGCTTAGGTCCCGCTTGGGACAACTTGAACACTGAAGCTTTCTTT
size: .; J: TRBJ2-7; D: TRBD1; V: TRBV2; CDR3: CASSGGTVSLEQYF; DNA: TGTGCCAGCAGTGGGGGGACAGTGAGCCTCGAGCAGTACTTC
size: .; J: TRBJ1-1; D: TRBD1; V: TRBV5-1; CDR3: CASSEGTGGLHTEAFF; DNA: TGCGCCAGCAGCGAAGGGACAGGGGGGTTGCACACTGAAGCTTTCTTT
size: .; J: TRBJ1-1; D: .; V: TRBV5-4; CDR3: CASSLGGPARRGNTEAFF; DNA: TGTGCCAGCAGCTTGGGGGGACCCGCCCGGAGGGGGAACACTGAAGCTTTCTTT
size: .; J: TRBJ2-7; D: TRBD1; V: TRBV11-2; CDR3: CASSTGQGTYEQYF; DNA: TGTGCCAGCAGCACGGGACAGGGAACCTACGAGCAGTACTTC
size: .; J: TRBJ2-6; D: .; V: TRBV7-2; CDR3: CASSSEALSGANGLTF; DNA: TGTGCCAGCAGCTCAGAAGCGCTCTCTGGGGCCAACGGCCTGACTTTC
size: .; J: TRBJ1-5; D: .; V: TRBV11-1; CDR3: CASSQGGGQPQHF; DNA: TGTGCCAGCAGTCAAGGGGGTGGTCAGCCCCAGCATTTT
size: few; J: TRBJ2-6; D: TRBD1; V: TRBV9; CDR3: CASMTGIGSGANVLTF; DNA: TGTGCCAGCATGACAGGGATCGGCTCTGGGGCCAACGTCCTGACTTTC